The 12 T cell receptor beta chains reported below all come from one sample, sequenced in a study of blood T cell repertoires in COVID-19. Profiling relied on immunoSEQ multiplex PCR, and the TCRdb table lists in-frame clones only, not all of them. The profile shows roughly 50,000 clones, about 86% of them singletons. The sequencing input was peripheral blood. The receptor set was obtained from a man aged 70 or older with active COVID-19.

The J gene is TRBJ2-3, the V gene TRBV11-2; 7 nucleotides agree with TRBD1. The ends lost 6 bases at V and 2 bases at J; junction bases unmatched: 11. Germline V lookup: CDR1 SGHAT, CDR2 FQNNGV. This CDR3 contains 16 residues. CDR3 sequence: CASRALKTGITDTQYF. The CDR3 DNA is TGTGCCAGCAGGGCCCTAAAGACAGGGATCACAGATACGCAGTATTTT.

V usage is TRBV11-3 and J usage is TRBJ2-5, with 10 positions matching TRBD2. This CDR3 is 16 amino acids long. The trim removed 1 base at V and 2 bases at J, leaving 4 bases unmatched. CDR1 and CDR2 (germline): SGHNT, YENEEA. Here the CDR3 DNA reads TGTGCCAGCAGCTTAGCCGCTAGCGGGGGACAAGAGACCCAGTACTTC. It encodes CASSLAASGGQETQYF. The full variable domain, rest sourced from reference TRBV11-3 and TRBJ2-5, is EAGVVQSPRYKIIEKKQPVAFWCNPISGHNTLYWYLQNLGQGPELLIRYENEEAVDDSQLPKDRFSAERLKGVDSTLKIQPAELGDSAVYLCASSLAASGGQETQYFGPGTRLLVL.

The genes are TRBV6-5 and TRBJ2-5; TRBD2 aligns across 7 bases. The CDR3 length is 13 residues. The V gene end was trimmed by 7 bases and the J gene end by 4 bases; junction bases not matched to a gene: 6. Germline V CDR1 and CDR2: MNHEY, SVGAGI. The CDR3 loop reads CASISAGSETQYF. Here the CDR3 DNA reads TGTGCCAGCATCTCAGCGGGGTCAGAGACCCAGTACTTC.

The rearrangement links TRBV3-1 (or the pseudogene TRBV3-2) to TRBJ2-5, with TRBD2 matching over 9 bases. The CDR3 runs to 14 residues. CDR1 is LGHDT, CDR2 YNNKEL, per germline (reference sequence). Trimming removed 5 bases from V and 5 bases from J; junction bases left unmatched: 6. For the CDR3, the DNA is TGTGCCAGCAGCTTTAGCGGGGGAATTGAGACCCAGTACTTC. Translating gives CASSFSGGIETQYF.

CDR3 nucleotide sequence: TGTGCCAGTTCCGGTCCCCCCATTAATGAAAAACTGTTTTTT. Its translation: CASSGPPINEKLFF. This chain links TRBV27 with TRBJ1-4; no definite D call. V dropped 9 bases and J dropped 4 bases, with 15 bases sitting between them. CDR3 length equals 14 residues. CDR1 is MNHEY and CDR2 is SMNVEV in the germline V gene (reference sequence).

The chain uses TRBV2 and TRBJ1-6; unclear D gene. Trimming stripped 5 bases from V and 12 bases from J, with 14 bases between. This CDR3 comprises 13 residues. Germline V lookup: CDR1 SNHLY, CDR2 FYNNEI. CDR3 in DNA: TGTGCCAGCAGTCTACGCCCCGAAATACCCCTCCACTTT. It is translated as CASSLRPEIPLHF.

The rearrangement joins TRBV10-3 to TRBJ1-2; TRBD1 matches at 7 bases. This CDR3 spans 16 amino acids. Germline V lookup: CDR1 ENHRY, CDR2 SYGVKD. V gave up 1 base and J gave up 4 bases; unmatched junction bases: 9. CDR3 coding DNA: TGTGCCATCAGTGAGTACAGGGGAAATCTCCCCTATGGCTACACCTTC. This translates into CAISEYRGNLPYGYTF.

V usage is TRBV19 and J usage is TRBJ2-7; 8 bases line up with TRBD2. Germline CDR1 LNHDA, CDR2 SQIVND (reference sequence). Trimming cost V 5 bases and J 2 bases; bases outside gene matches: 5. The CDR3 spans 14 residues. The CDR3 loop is CASSSAGGTYEQYF. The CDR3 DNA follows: TGTGCCAGTAGTTCGGCGGGAGGAACCTACGAGCAGTACTTC.

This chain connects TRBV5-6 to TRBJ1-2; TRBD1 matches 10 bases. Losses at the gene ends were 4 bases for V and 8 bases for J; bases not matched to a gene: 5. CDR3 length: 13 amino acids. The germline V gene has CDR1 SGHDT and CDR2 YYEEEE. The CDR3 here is CASSGDRGRGYTF. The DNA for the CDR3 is TGTGCCAGCAGCGGCGACAGGGGGCGAGGCTACACCTTC.

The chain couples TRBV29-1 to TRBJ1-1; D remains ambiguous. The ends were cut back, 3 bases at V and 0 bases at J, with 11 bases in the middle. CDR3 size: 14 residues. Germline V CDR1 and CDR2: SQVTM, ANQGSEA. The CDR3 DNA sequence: TGCAGCGTTGAGGCAGTTCGCCTGAACACTGAAGCTTTCTTT. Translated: CSVEAVRLNTEAFF.

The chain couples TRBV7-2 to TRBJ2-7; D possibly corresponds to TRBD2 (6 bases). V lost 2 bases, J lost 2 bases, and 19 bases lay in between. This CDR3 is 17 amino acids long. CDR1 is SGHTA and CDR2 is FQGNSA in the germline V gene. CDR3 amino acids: CASSLSPVAAATYEQYF. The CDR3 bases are TGTGCCAGCAGCTTAAGCCCAGTAGCGGCCGCTACCTACGAGCAGTACTTC. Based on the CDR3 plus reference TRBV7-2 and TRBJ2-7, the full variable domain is GAGVSQSPSNKVTEKGKDVELRCDPISGHTALYWYRQSLGQGLEFLIYFQGNSAPDKSGLPSDRFSAERTGGSVSTLTIQRTQQEDSAVYLCASSLSPVAAATYEQYFGPGTRLTVT.

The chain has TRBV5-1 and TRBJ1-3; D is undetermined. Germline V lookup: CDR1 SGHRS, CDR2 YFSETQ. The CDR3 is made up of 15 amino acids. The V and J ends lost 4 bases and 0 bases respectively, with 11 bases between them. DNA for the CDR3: TGCGCCAGCAGCATCAACGACAACTCTGGAAACACCATATATTTT. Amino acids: CASSINDNSGNTIYF.